This T cell receptor (beta chain) was profiled in a study of CD8 T cells in Susac syndrome. Whole-study findings and limits: Individuals included in the TCR sequencing and HLA analysis were acknowledged by the study to be relatively few in number.

Looked up from germline, CDR1 is MDHEN and CDR2 is SYDVKM. Trimming at V came to 1 base and at J to 1 base, leaving 1 base not matched to a gene. The CDR3 consists of 15 residues. TCR beta sequencing was performed on blood CD8+ and CD4+ T cells. TEMRA cells were enriched by FACS, and CD4+ and CD8+ T cells were negatively isolated. On this clonotype itself: Its specificity is not known.

After extraction with the RNeasy kit, about 0.45 to 1 ug of the RNA was reverse transcribed using random hexamers. The method of amplification for TCR beta CDR3 was immunoSEQ multiplex PCR, covering 54 Vbeta and 13 Jbeta. TCRdb passed the immunoSEQ multiplex PCR reads through MiXCR, listing each CDR3 protein once. The sample yields roughly 180,000 distinct CDR3 sequences, around 94% seen once. This sequence joins TRBV28 and TRBJ1-5, with TRBD1 matching 7 bases. The TCR originated in a human donor in good health. Sequences were obtained from CD4+ T cells from PBMCs. Written as DNA, the CDR3 is TGTGCCAGCAGTTTATCAGGGGGAAGCAATCAGCCCCAGCATTTT. It is translated as CASSLSGGSNQPQHF.